The 32 T cell receptor beta chains listed next were all sequenced from one sample in a study of response to subunit inactivated influenza vaccine. TCRdb called the RT-PCR reads again in MiXCR, with one record for every CDR3 protein. Of roughly 780,000 distinct CDR3 sequences listed, about 18% are singletons. The specimen comprised PBMCs from blood, sampled more than 4 days after vaccination. Receptor source: a man aged 50-60 years who received an inactivated influenza vaccine.

The table lists this clonotype with a few counts. The rearrangement uses TRBV20-1 and TRBJ2-1, with D unresolved. Trimming left V 5 bases short and J 10 bases short, with 15 bases between. The CDR3 loop spans 12 amino acids. Germline values: CDR1 DFQATT, CDR2 SNEGSKA (reference sequence). In DNA, the CDR3 is TGCAGTGCTTCGTCCGAAGGGTTCGAGCAGTTCTTC. Amino acids: CSASSEGFEQFF.

This clonotype appeared many times. Here the CDR3 reads CSAKEHMNTEAFF. In DNA form, the CDR3 reads TGCAGTGCTAAGGAACACATGAACACTGAAGCTTTCTTT. The J gene is TRBJ1-1, the V gene TRBV20-1; D call uncertain. Between the trimmed V and J ends, which lost 4 bases and 0 bases, there was a span of 9 bases. The CDR3 sequence is 13 residues long. The germline gives CDR1 DFQATT, CDR2 SNEGSKA (reference sequence).

The table lists this clonotype with a few counts. The chain employs TRBV7-8 and TRBJ2-5; no reliable D call. Trimming took 0 bases from V and 4 from J, leaving 12 bases between them. Germline V CDR1 and CDR2: SGHVS, FQNEAQ. The CDR3 length is 15 residues. CDR3 in amino acids: CASSLAIGSGETQYF. The CDR3 DNA is TGTGCCAGCAGCTTAGCGATCGGATCTGGAGAGACCCAGTACTTC.

This clonotype turned up a few times. The rearrangement links TRBV18 to TRBJ1-2, with TRBD1 identical over 9 bases. After removal of 3 bases from V and 7 bases from J, the junction contained 3 bases not matched to a gene. The CDR3 runs 13 residues. Germline V CDR1 and CDR2: KGHSH, LQKENI. The CDR3 loop reads CASSPRDRAGYTF. CDR3 DNA sequence: TGTGCCAGCTCACCTAGGGACAGGGCTGGCTACACCTTC.

This clonotype was seen once. This chain links TRBV25-1 with TRBJ2-1; 11 nucleotides match TRBD1. The CDR3 is made up of 13 amino acids. V lost 6 bases and J lost 8; bases outside the gene matches: 3. CDR1 and CDR2 (germline): MGHDK, SYGVNS. The CDR3 here is CASRDRGPDEQFF. The CDR3, as DNA: TGTGCCAGCAGGGACAGGGGGCCCGATGAGCAGTTCTTC. Complete variable domain (other parts from reference TRBV25-1 and TRBJ2-1): EADIYQTPRYLVIGTGKKITLECSQTMGHDKMYWYQQDPGMELHLIHYSYGVNSTEKGDLSSESTVSRIRTEHFPLTLESARPSHTSQYLCASRDRGPDEQFFGPGTRLTVL.

In this sample, this clonotype turned up many times. J is TRBJ2-6 and V is TRBV12-3 or TRBV12-4, with D maybe TRBD2 (5 bases). The CDR3 loop spans 15 amino acids. The V gene lost 3 bases and the J gene lost 0 bases, with 6 bases spanning the gap. The CDR3 loop reads CASSFGISGANVLTF. The CDR3 nucleotides are TGTGCCAGCAGTTTCGGGATCTCTGGGGCCAACGTCCTGACTTTC.

The V gene is TRBV12-3 or TRBV12-4, the J gene TRBJ1-5, with 9 bases fitting TRBD1. The CDR3 totals 13 residues. V was pared by 6 bases and J by 5 bases, with 2 bases of the junction left unmatched. The CDR3 sequence: CASRRDRDQPQHF. The CDR3 DNA reads TGTGCCAGCAGACGGGACAGGGATCAGCCCCAGCATTTT.

V usage is TRBV12-3 or TRBV12-4 and J usage is TRBJ2-3; D might be TRBD1 (6 bases). The CDR3 has 14 residues. V shed 4 bases and J shed 5 bases, with 13 bases lying between them. This CDR3 reads CASSSTTGGDTQYF. The CDR3 nucleotides are TGTGCCAGCAGTTCCACGACAGGAGGAGATACGCAGTATTTT.

The genes are TRBV3-1 and TRBJ2-5, with a tentative D call TRBD2 (6 bases). Per the germline V gene, CDR1 is LGHDT and CDR2 is YNNKEL (reference sequence). This CDR3 is 11 amino acids long. Trimming stripped 5 bases from V and 9 bases from J, with 10 bases between. CDR3 sequence (DNA): TGTGCCAGCAGCTGGAGGGAGGCCCAGTACTTC. This codes for CASSWREAQYF.

Worth noting for this clonotype: The junction shows a germline mismatch at one end, possibly a read error. The J gene is TRBJ1-6, the V gene TRBV15; D gene unclear. CDR1 is LNHNV, CDR2 YYDKDF, per germline (reference sequence). This CDR3 region has 14 residues. The CDR3 protein is CATSRDSLDSLLHF. The CDR3 DNA reads TGTGCCACCAGCAGAGACTCCCTGGATTCACTCCTCCACTTT.

This chain links TRBV12-3 or TRBV12-4 with TRBJ1-5; D may be TRBD1 (6 bases). V lost 5 bases, J lost 6 bases, and 11 bases lay in between. The length of the CDR3 is 13 residues. The CDR3: CASSRQVFQPQHF. CDR3 DNA sequence: TGTGCCAGCAGTCGACAGGTTTTTCAGCCCCAGCATTTT.

This clonotype has more than one count but fewer than ten. This chain connects TRBV5-1 to TRBJ2-1, with 11 bases fitting TRBD2. CDR1 SGHRS and CDR2 YFSETQ come from the germline V gene. V shed 5 bases, J shed 7 bases, and the junction held 5 bases outside the gene matches. CDR3 length: 14 residues. CDR3 sequence: CASRSTSGSNEQFF. CDR3 bases: TGCGCCAGCAGGTCAACTAGCGGGAGTAATGAGCAGTTCTTC.

The chain links TRBV3-1 to TRBJ2-1; D may be TRBD2 (7 bases). The CDR3 sequence is 14 residues long. Trimming left V 3 bases short and J 8 bases short, with 14 bases between. Per germline, CDR1 LGHDT and CDR2 YNNKEL (reference sequence). In DNA, the CDR3 is TGTGCCAGCAGCCAGGGGAGGGGGGGGTATGAGCAGTTCTTC. This gives the protein CASSQGRGGYEQFF.

The chain combines TRBV5-5 with TRBJ2-7; a weak D match, TRBD1 (6 bases). The V and J ends lost 2 bases and 0 bases respectively, with 15 bases between them. Germline lookup yields CDR1 SGHKS and CDR2 YYEKEE (reference sequence). This CDR3 contains 16 residues. The CDR3 spells CASSFGRRGPSYEQYF. Written as DNA, the CDR3 is TGTGCCAGCAGCTTCGGTCGCAGGGGACCCTCCTACGAGCAGTACTTC.

This clonotype has a handful of counts. The V call is TRBV3-1, the J call TRBJ2-1, with D tentatively TRBD1 (6 bases). The CDR3 is 17 amino acids. Per the germline V gene, CDR1 is LGHDT and CDR2 is YNNKEL (reference sequence). Trimming shortened V by 1 base and J by 4 bases, and 17 bases separated the two germline ends. CDR3 sequence reads: CASSQAKSGTPYNEQFF. CDR3 sequence (DNA): TGTGCCAGCAGCCAAGCCAAATCCGGGACACCATACAATGAGCAGTTCTTC.

The chain links TRBV11-1 to TRBJ2-7; 11 bases are a match to TRBD2. Germline V gene sequence: CDR1 SGHAT, CDR2 FQDESV (reference sequence). The length of the CDR3 is 15 residues. Trimming cost V 6 bases and J 3 bases; bases outside gene matches: 7. The CDR3 nucleotides are TGTGCCAGCAGGGGGCTAGCGGGAGGAGACTACGAGCAGTACTTC. Its protein is CASRGLAGGDYEQYF.

In this sample, this clonotype turned up many times. The genes are TRBV12-3 or TRBV12-4 and TRBJ1-5, with D hard to call. Trimming removed 1 base at V and 7 bases at J, with 8 bases between. The CDR3 has 13 amino acids. The CDR3 spells CASSLGQVQPQHF. The CDR3 DNA reads as TGTGCCAGCAGTTTAGGACAAGTACAGCCCCAGCATTTT.

Only a few counts were recorded for this clonotype. V gene TRBV28 combines with J gene TRBJ1-4; 7 bases are a match to TRBD1. Per germline, CDR1 MDHEN and CDR2 SYDVKM. V gave up 2 bases and J gave up 2 bases; unmatched junction bases: 8. This CDR3 is 17 amino acids long. The DNA of the CDR3 is TGTGCCAGCAGTTTACCATCGTTCAGGGGGACTAATGAAAAACTGTTTTTT. It codes for CASSLPSFRGTNEKLFF.

This sequence joins TRBV7-2 and TRBJ2-7, with 12 bases identical to TRBD2. CDR3 length equals 13 residues. V shed 2 bases, J shed 10 bases, and the junction held 3 bases outside the gene matches. The germline V gene encodes CDR1 SGHTA and CDR2 FQGNSA. The CDR3 DNA reads as TGTGCCAGCAGCTTACAGACTAGCGGGGGTCAGTACTTC. This encodes CASSLQTSGGQYF.

V usage is TRBV4-3 and J usage is TRBJ1-4, with TRBD1 matching 7 bases. The junction had 8 bases not matched to a gene; V was cut back by 3 bases and J by 4 bases. The CDR3 covers 16 residues. Germline lookup yields CDR1 LGHNA and CDR2 YSLEER. CDR3 DNA sequence: TGCGCCAGCAGCCAGGGGGGGACAGTTTTTAATGAAAAACTGTTTTTT. As protein: CASSQGGTVFNEKLFF.

CDR3 sequence reads: CASSALGDSPLHF. As DNA, the CDR3 is TGTGCCAGCAGTGCGTTGGGGGATTCACCCCTCCACTTT. V is TRBV12-3 or TRBV12-4 and J is TRBJ1-6, with D possibly TRBD1 on 5 matching bases. The CDR3 has 13 residues. V gave up 5 bases and J gave up 8 bases, with 10 bases separating them.

The chain recombines TRBV5-1 with TRBJ2-1; 13 bases fit TRBD2. The V segment lost 4 bases and the J segment 10 bases; nucleotides outside the gene matches: 11. Germline assignment: CDR1 SGHRS and CDR2 YFSETQ. There are 16 residues in the CDR3. The CDR3 DNA is TGCGCCAGCAGCCCAGAACTAGCGGGAGGGCCGGGGGAGCAGTTCTTC. Protein product: CASSPELAGGPGEQFF.

This clonotype has more than one count but fewer than ten. The rearrangement uses TRBV5-1 and TRBJ2-3, with 9 bases that match TRBD2. Germline CDR1 SGHRS, CDR2 YFSETQ. This CDR3 is built from 18 residues. The J segment lost 0 bases and the V segment lost 0 bases, leaving 8 bases of the junction unmatched. CDR3 sequence (DNA): TGCGCCAGCAGCTTGGGGACTAGCGCTGTTTCTAGCACAGATACGCAGTATTTT. Translating it yields CASSLGTSAVSSTDTQYF.

V usage is TRBV10-3 and J usage is TRBJ1-1, with a tentative D call TRBD1 (6 bases). The germline gives CDR1 ENHRY, CDR2 SYGVKD. The CDR3 length is 14 residues. Between the trimmed V and J ends, which lost 4 bases and 2 bases, there was a span of 11 bases. As DNA, the CDR3 is TGTGCCATCAGTGTCGACAGGAGAAACACTGAAGCTTTCTTT. It encodes CAISVDRRNTEAFF.

The chain is built from TRBV4-2 and TRBJ2-7; 7 nucleotides agree with TRBD1. The CDR3 runs to 14 residues. The V gene end was trimmed by 0 bases and the J gene end by 3 bases; junction bases not matched to a gene: 2. The germline gives CDR1 LGHNA, CDR2 YNFKEQ. The CDR3 region has the DNA TGTGCCAGCAGCCAAGATGGGACAGACTACGAGCAGTACTTC. Protein: CASSQDGTDYEQYF.

CDR3 amino acids: CASSQEGISNEQFF. The CDR3, as DNA: TGCGCCAGCAGCCAAGAAGGAATCTCCAATGAGCAGTTCTTC. The chain uses TRBV4-3 and TRBJ2-1; the D is unclear. The CDR3 spans 14 residues. Germline V gives CDR1 LGHNA, CDR2 YSLEER. V dropped 0 bases and J dropped 6 bases, with 9 bases sitting between them.

This chain uses TRBV7-2 with TRBJ2-7; 13 bases fit TRBD2. Germline CDR1 and CDR2: SGHTA and FQGNSA. V was clipped by 3 bases and J by 1 base; unmatched bases: 6. The CDR3 spans 17 residues. The CDR3 protein is CASSLGLAGQRSYEQYF. The CDR3 nucleotides are TGTGCCAGCAGCTTGGGACTAGCGGGGCAAAGATCCTACGAGCAGTACTTC.

The V gene is TRBV7-8, the J gene TRBJ1-2; unclear D gene. CDR1 and CDR2 from the germline V gene are SGHVS and FQNEAQ. With 1 base removed from V and 8 bases from J, the gap between germline ends came to 11 bases. CDR3 length equals 13 residues. The CDR3 sequence is CASSLDWVSGYTF. The CDR3, as DNA: TGTGCCAGCAGCTTAGACTGGGTTAGCGGCTACACCTTC.

The J gene is TRBJ2-7, the V gene TRBV5-5; 7 nucleotides align to TRBD2. V was clipped by 2 bases and J by 5 bases; unmatched bases: 7. Per the germline V gene, CDR1 is SGHKS and CDR2 is YYEKEE (reference sequence). The CDR3 loop spans 14 amino acids. The CDR3 DNA sequence: TGTGCCAGCAGCTTTACCGGGACTACCGACGAGCAGTACTTC. It specifies CASSFTGTTDEQYF.

The rearrangement uses TRBV9 and TRBJ2-7; TRBD1 aligns across 8 bases. The CDR3 runs to 14 residues. The ends lost 5 bases at V and 2 bases at J; junction bases unmatched: 6. CDR1 and CDR2 (germline): SGDLS, YYNGEE. CDR3 region: CASSTGGLTYEQYF. The CDR3 nucleotides are TGTGCCAGCAGTACAGGGGGACTTACCTACGAGCAGTACTTC.

This clonotype has only one observation. This chain links TRBV7-2 with TRBJ2-7; TRBD1 might be the D (6 bases). Germline V gene sequence: CDR1 SGHTA, CDR2 FQGNSA. Trimming stripped 5 bases from V and 2 bases from J, with 16 bases between. This CDR3 is built from 15 residues. DNA of the CDR3: TGTGCCAGCAGCCGATCGACAGGCCTCACCTACGAGCAGTACTTC. This gives the protein CASSRSTGLTYEQYF.

This clonotype was seen only a few times. This rearrangement joins TRBV28 to TRBJ2-6; D is possibly TRBD1 (6 bases). The CDR3 extends over 16 amino acids. The germline gives CDR1 MDHEN, CDR2 SYDVKM. V lost 4 bases, J lost 1 base, and 11 bases lay in between. The CDR3 bases are TGTGCCAGCAGTTCATCAGGGGCTTCTGGGGCCAACGTCCTGACTTTC. Translating it yields CASSSSGASGANVLTF.